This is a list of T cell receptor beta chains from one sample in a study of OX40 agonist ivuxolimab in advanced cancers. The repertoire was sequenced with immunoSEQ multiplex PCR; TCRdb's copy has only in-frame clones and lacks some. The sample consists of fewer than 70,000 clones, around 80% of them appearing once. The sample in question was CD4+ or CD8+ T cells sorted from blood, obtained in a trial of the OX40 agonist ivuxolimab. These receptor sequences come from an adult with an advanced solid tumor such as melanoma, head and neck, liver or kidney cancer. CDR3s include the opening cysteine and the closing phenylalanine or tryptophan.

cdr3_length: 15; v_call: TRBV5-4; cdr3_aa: CASSQDESSGYGYTF
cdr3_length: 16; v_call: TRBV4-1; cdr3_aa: CASSTDRRGYNSPLHF
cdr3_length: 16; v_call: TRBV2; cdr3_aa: CASSEERIRQGHEQYF
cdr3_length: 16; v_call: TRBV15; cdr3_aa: CATSSYTGTATYEQYF
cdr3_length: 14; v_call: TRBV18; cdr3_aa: CASSLGQGSEKLFF
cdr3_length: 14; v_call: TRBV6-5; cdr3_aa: CASARQGAHNEQFF
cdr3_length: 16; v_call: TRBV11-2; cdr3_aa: CASSPTGMAGANVLTF
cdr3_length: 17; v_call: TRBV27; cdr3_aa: CTSRLQLRDGASYEQYF
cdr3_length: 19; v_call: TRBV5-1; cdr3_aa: CASSQSTGGAGVGDNEQFF
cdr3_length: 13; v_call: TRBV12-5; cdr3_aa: CASAQGGGETQYF
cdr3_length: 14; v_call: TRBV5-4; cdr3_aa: CASSPGQGEAPLHF
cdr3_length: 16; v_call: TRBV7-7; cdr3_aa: CASSLDGAGRTDTQYF
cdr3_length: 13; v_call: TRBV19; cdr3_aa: CASSLGVSYEQYF
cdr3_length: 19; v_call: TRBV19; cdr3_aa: CASSAEPGQGSTGANVLTF
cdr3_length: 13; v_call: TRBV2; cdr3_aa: CASSVQGDAEAFF
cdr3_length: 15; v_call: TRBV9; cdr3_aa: CASSVDLGLYNEQFF
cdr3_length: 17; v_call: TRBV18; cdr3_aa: CASSPLSTSGGADTQYF
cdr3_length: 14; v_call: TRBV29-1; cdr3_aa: CSVVTPEIGNTIYF
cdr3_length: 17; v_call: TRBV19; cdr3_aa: CASSIDHTGPLNQPQHF
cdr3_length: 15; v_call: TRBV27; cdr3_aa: CASSLGGGRSDTQYF
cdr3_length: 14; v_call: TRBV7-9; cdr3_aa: CASRYLASGNTIYF
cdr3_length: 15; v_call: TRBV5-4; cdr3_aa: CASSLAGAGNYGYTF
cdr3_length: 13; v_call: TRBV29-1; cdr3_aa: CSVEGHVNTEAFF
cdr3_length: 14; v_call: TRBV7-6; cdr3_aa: CASSPGGTYNEQFF
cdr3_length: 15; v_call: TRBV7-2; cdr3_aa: CASSLISTNTGELFF
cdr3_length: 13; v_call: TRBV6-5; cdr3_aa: CASSYSVGSEQYF
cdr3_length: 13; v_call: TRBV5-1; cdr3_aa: CASSTWTGVEAFF
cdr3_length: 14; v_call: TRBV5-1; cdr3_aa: CASSFAPSGYEQYF
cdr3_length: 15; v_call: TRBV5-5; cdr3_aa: CASSFEGIRSDTQYF
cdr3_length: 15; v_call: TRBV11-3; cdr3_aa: CASSLDGTVGETQYF
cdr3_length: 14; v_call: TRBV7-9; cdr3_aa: CASSPGRVDYEQYF
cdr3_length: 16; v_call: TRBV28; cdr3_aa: CASSRPAAASSYEQYF
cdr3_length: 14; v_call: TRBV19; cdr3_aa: CASSIRGENTEAFF
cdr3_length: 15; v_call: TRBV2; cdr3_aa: CASRRERENNQPQHF
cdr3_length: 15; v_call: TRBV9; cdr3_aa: CASSPRTGTAYEQYF
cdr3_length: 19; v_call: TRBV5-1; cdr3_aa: CASSLAYRDRGRGNYGYTF
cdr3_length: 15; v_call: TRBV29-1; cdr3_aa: CSVEAPGVSYNEQFF
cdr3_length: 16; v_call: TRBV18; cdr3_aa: CASSPGPAHMNTEAFF
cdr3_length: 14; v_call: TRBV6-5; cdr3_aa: CASRKPQGSTEAFF
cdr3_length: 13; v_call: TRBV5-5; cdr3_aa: CASSDGQGVGYTF
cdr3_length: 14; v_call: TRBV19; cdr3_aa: CASSIVLTNTEAFF
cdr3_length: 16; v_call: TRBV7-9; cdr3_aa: CASSSPGTAGANVLTF
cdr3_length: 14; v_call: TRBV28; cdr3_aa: CASRLGGPNQPQHF
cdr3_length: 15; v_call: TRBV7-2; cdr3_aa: CASSLGGAVNEKLFF
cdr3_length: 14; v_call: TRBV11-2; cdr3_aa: CASSRRQGNTEAFF
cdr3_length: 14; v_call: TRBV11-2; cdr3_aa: CASRLAIGVEGYTF
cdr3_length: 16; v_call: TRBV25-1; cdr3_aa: CASSLVSGRGYNEQFF
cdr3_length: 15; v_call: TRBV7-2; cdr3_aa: CASSLEIARPYEQYF
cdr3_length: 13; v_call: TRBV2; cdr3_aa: CASSVSLSYEQYF
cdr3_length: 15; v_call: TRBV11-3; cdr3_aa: CASSLGGTGQETQYF
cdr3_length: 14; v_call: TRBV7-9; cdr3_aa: CASSLGGGQETQYF
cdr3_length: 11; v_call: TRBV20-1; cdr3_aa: CSVKVEETQYF
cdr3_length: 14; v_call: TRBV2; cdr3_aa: CASNIGGKLGGYTF
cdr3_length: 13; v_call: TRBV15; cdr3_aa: CATSTGTGEKLFF
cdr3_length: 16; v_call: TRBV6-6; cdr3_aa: CASSYSGRSSGNTIYF
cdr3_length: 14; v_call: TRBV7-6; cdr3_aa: CASSSGRSNEKLFF
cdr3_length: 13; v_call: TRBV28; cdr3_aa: CASSSYRKETQYF
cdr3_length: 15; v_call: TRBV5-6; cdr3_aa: CASSGDRGLADTQYF
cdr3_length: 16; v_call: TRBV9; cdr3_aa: CASSPGQGVSGNTIYF
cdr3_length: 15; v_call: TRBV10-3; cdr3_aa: CAIGRTGGTANEQFF